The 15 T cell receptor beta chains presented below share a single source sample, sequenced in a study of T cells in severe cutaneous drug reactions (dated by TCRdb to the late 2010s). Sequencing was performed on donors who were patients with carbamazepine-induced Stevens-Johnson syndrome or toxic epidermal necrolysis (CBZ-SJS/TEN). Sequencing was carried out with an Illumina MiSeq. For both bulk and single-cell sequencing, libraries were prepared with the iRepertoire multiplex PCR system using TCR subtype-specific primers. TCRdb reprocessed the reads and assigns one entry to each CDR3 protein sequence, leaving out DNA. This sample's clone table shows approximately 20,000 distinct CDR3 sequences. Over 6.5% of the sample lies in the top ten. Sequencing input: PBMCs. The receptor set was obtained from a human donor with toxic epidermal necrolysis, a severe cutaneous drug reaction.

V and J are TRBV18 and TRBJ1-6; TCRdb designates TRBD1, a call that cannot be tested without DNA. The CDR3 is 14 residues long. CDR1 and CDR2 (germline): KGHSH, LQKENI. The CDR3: CASSEVARGSPLHF. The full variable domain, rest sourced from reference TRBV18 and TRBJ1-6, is NAGVMQNPRHLVRRRGQEARLRCSPMKGHSHVYWYRQLPEEGLKFMVYLQKENIIDESGMPKERFSAEFPKEGPSILRIQQVVRGDSAAYFCASSEVARGSPLHFGNGTRLTVT.

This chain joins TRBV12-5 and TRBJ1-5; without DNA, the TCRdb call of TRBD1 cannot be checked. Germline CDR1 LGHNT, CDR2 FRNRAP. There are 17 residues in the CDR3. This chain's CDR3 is CASGLVQGQVINQPQHF.

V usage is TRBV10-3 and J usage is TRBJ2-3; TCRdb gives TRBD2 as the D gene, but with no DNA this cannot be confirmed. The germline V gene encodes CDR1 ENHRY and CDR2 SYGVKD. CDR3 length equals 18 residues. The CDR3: CAISATKDLASLTDTQYF.

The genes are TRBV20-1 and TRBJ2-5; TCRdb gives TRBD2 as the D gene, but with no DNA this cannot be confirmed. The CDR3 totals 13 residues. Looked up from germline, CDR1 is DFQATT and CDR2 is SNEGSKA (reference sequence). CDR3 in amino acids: CSAGPSGQETQYF.

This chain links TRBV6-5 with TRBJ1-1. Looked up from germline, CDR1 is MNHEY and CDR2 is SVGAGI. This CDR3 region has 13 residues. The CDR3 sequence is CASSYKVSTEAFF.

The CDR3 loop is CASSYTFTEAFF. The genes are TRBV7-2 and TRBJ1-1. This CDR3 is built from 12 residues. Germline CDR1 reads SGHTA; CDR2 reads FQGNSA.

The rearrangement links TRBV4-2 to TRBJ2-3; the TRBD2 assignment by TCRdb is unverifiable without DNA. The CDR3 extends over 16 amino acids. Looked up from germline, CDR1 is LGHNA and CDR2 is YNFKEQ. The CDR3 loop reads CASSQAASGGGRQQYF.

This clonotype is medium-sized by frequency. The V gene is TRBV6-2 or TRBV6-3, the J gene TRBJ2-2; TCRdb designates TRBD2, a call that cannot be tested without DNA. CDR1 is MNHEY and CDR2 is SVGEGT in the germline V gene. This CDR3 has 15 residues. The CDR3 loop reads CASKGLAGDTGELFF.

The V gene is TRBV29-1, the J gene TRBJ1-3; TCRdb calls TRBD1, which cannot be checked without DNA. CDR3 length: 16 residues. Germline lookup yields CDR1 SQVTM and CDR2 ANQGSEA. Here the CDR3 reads CSVEETQGARGNTIYF.

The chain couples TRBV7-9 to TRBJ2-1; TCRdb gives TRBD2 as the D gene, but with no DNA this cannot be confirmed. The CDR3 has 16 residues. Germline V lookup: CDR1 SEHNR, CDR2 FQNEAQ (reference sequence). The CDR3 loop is CASSTLAGGNYNEQFF.

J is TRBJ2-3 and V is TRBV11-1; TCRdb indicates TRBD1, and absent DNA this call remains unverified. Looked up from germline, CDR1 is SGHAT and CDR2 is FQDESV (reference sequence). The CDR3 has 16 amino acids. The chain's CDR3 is CASSFEGADPTDTQYF. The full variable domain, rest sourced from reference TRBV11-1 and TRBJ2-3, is EAEVAQSPRYKITEKSQAVAFWCDPISGHATLYWYRQILGQGPELLVQFQDESVVDDSQLPKDRFSAERLKGVDSTLKIQPAELGDSAMYLCASSFEGADPTDTQYFGPGTRLTVL.

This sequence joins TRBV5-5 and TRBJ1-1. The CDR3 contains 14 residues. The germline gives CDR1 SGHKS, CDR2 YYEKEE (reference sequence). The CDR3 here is CASSFSTTDTEAFF.

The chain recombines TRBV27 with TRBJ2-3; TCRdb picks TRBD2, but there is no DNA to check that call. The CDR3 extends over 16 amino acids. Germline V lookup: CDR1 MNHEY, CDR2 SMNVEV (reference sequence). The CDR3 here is CASSPLLAVSTDTQYF.

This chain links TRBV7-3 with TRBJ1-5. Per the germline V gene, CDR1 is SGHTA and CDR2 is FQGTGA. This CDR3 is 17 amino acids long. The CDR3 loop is CASSLGSQAYSNQPQHF.

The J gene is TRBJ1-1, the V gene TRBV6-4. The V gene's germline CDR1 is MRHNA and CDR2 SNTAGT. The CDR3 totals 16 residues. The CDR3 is CASRPGPLSPGAEAFF.